The 28 T cell receptor beta chains listed next were all sequenced from one sample in a study of identical twins. TCRdb processed the 5' RACE reads anew with MiXCR; each CDR3 protein has one entry. The sample has fewer than 350,000 distinct CDR3 sequences; more than 6.5% are singletons. The sample was also linked to a second study, of yellow fever vaccine responses in identical twins.

The sequenced sample was memory (CD45RO+) T cells sorted from blood. Receptors were obtained from a young woman in good health.

This clonotype came up many times. The chain carries TRBV6-2 or TRBV6-3 and TRBJ2-7; no clear D. Trimming shortened V by 0 bases and J by 2 bases, and 8 bases separated the two germline ends. The CDR3 has 14 residues. Germline V CDR1 and CDR2: MNHEY, SVGEGT. The CDR3 region is CASSYSPRPYEQYV. The CDR3 nucleotides read TGTGCCAGCAGTTACTCCCCCCGACCCTACGAGCAGTACGTC.

This clonotype was counted a few times. The CDR3 coding sequence is TGTGCCAGCAGCCAAGATTTGAGGGTCCAGGACACTGAAGCTTTCTTT. Protein sequence: CASSQDLRVQDTEAFF. V and J are TRBV3-1 and TRBJ1-1; no clear D gene. Trimming shortened V by 0 bases and J by 3 bases, and 14 bases separated the two germline ends. The CDR3 runs 16 residues. CDR1 is LGHDT, CDR2 YNNKEL, per germline (reference sequence).

This clonotype was counted many times. Its ends do not fully match the called genes, so a read error is possible. V and J are TRBV5-1 and TRBJ2-2, with D unclear. CDR3 size: 15 residues. Per germline, CDR1 SGHRS and CDR2 YFSETQ. CDR3 residues: CASTLWKPDTGELFF. In DNA form, the CDR3 reads TGCGCCAGCACCTTGTGGAAACCGGACACCGGGGAGCTGTTTTTT.

The rearrangement uses TRBV29-1 and TRBJ1-1; 9 nucleotides match TRBD1. The trim removed 7 bases at V and 6 bases at J, leaving 9 bases unmatched. This CDR3 is 13 amino acids long. Germline V gene sequence: CDR1 SQVTM, CDR2 ANQGSEA. The CDR3 sequence: CSATQGAGAEAFF. CDR3 DNA sequence: TGCAGCGCCACACAGGGGGCAGGCGCTGAAGCTTTCTTT.

The chain uses TRBV14 and TRBJ2-1; 9 nucleotides line up with TRBD2. This CDR3 spans 15 amino acids. CDR1 is SGHDN and CDR2 is FVKESK in the germline V gene. J gave up 6 bases and V 2 bases, and 5 bases lay outside the gene matches. The CDR3 bases are TGTGCCAGCAGCCAAATGAGCGGGGGGAGCAATGAGCAGTTCTTC. Protein: CASSQMSGGSNEQFF.

This clonotype showed up just a few times. The chain uses TRBV19 and TRBJ1-4; D gene uncertain. V was cut by 3 bases and J by 5 bases, with 10 bases left in between. The CDR3 is made up of 14 amino acids. From germline, CDR1 is LNHDA and CDR2 SQIVND (reference sequence). CDR3 sequence reads: CASSIGLTNEKLFF. As DNA, the CDR3 is TGTGCCAGTAGTATCGGTCTGACAAATGAAAAACTGTTTTTT.

The V gene is TRBV11-2, the J gene TRBJ1-2, with TRBD1 matching 9 bases. J lost 3 bases, V lost 5 bases, and 4 bases had no gene match. CDR1 is SGHAT and CDR2 is FQNNGV in the germline V gene. The CDR3 sequence is 14 residues long. The CDR3 here is CASSRDRVDYGYTF. CDR3 nucleotide sequence: TGTGCCAGCAGCCGGGACAGGGTCGACTATGGCTACACCTTC.

This clonotype was picked up one time. The genes are TRBV19 and TRBJ1-1; no firm D call. V lost 7 bases, J lost 11 bases, and 20 bases lay in between. Germline-derived CDR1 and CDR2 are LNHDA and SQIVND (reference sequence). The CDR3 length is 13 residues. The CDR3 DNA follows: TGTGCCAGTACCCCAGAAGGGAAGACTGGGGCTTTCTTT. It translates to CASTPEGKTGAFF.

This clonotype occurred a few times. This rearrangement joins TRBV3-1 to TRBJ2-6; D not resolved. The V gene's germline CDR1 is LGHDT and CDR2 YNNKEL (reference sequence). The CDR3 is 17 residues long. Trimming removed 3 bases at V and 0 bases at J, with 12 bases between. The DNA for the CDR3 is TGTGCCAGCAGCCACCGCTGGGGAAGCTCTGGGGCCAACGTCCTGACTTTC. Its translation is CASSHRWGSSGANVLTF.

The genes are TRBV2 and TRBJ1-2, with TRBD1 identical over 7 bases. The CDR3 length is 16 residues. Trimming took 6 bases from V and 4 from J; bases not matched to a gene: 14. Germline V lookup: CDR1 SNHLY, CDR2 FYNNEI. CDR3 nucleotides: TGTGCCAGCAGCCAAAGGGACAGCGAATGGATCTATGGCTACACCTTC. Its protein product is CASSQRDSEWIYGYTF.

In its sample, this clonotype was seen many times. The V and J genes are TRBV28 and TRBJ2-1, with 10 nucleotides matching TRBD1. From germline, CDR1 is MDHEN and CDR2 SYDVKM. This CDR3 has 19 amino acids. The ends lost 2 bases at V and 4 bases at J; junction bases unmatched: 14. DNA of the CDR3: TGTGCCAGCAGTTTAGGGACAGGGGTACGGGTGATTGGATACAATGAGCAGTTCTTC. It translates to CASSLGTGVRVIGYNEQFF.

This clonotype has a handful of counts. This chain uses TRBV3-1 with TRBJ2-5, with 9 nucleotides matching TRBD2. This CDR3 contains 17 residues. Germline V lookup: CDR1 LGHDT, CDR2 YNNKEL (reference sequence). The J segment lost 2 bases and the V segment lost 3 bases, leaving 10 bases of the junction unmatched. The CDR3 protein is CASSHWRGGTKQETQYF. The CDR3 nucleotides are TGTGCCAGCAGCCATTGGCGGGGGGGCACGAAACAAGAGACCCAGTACTTC.

The V and J genes are TRBV7-9 and TRBJ1-5; maybe TRBD1 (5 bases). CDR3 length: 13 residues. V gave up 5 bases and J gave up 3 bases, with 8 bases separating them. CDR1 and CDR2 from the germline V gene are SEHNR and FQNEAQ (reference sequence). CDR3 residues: CASSGGTNQPQHF. DNA for the CDR3: TGTGCCAGCAGCGGGGGGACCAATCAGCCCCAGCATTTT.

V usage is TRBV6-4 and J usage is TRBJ2-3; D may match TRBD1 or TRBD2 (6 bases each). Germline lookup yields CDR1 MRHNA and CDR2 SNTAGT. The CDR3 extends over 15 amino acids. Trimming took off 2 bases at V and 3 bases at J, with 12 bases between the two ends. CDR3 in DNA: TGTGCCAGCAGTGACAGGGGGGCCTGGACAGATACGCAGTATTTT. This gives the protein CASSDRGAWTDTQYF.

This clonotype was recorded a few times. The chain is built from TRBV20-1 and TRBJ1-4, with D hard to call. This CDR3 spans 12 amino acids. The V end was cut by 1 base, the J end by 5 bases, with 5 bases between. CDR1 is DFQATT and CDR2 is SNEGSKA in the germline V gene (reference sequence). The CDR3 sequence is CSARAGNEKLFF. The CDR3 coding sequence is TGCAGTGCTAGAGCAGGAAATGAAAAACTGTTTTTT.

This chain joins TRBV24-1 and TRBJ2-7; 11 nucleotides align to TRBD1. The CDR3 consists of 15 residues. Losses at the gene ends were 3 bases for V and 3 bases for J; bases not matched to a gene: 3. Germline CDR1 reads KGHDR; CDR2 reads SFDVKD. CDR3 sequence reads: CATSDTGTGGYEQYF. The CDR3 DNA reads as TGTGCCACCAGTGATACCGGGACAGGGGGCTACGAGCAGTACTTC.

J is TRBJ2-2 and V is TRBV27, with 8 bases that match TRBD2. Trimming removed 2 bases from V and 2 bases from J; junction bases left unmatched: 7. This CDR3 is 17 amino acids long. The V gene's germline CDR1 is MNHEY and CDR2 SMNVEV (reference sequence). The DNA of the CDR3 is TGTGCCAGCAGTTTAGGGAGACTAGCGCTAAACACCGGGGAGCTGTTTTTT. It is translated as CASSLGRLALNTGELFF.

There are many counts of this clonotype. The chain is built from TRBV20-1 and TRBJ2-3; the match to TRBD1 covers 7 bases. The V segment lost 0 bases and the J segment 2 bases; nucleotides outside the gene matches: 8. Looked up from germline, CDR1 is DFQATT and CDR2 is SNEGSKA (reference sequence). This CDR3 has 16 amino acids. The CDR3 protein is CSARDQEGAHTDTQYF. Written as DNA, the CDR3 is TGCAGTGCTAGAGATCAAGAGGGGGCACACACAGATACGCAGTATTTT.

The V call is TRBV20-1, the J call TRBJ2-1, with 8 positions matching TRBD2. This CDR3 region has 15 residues. V was clipped by 2 bases and J by 7 bases; unmatched bases: 10. Looked up from germline, CDR1 is DFQATT and CDR2 is SNEGSKA (reference sequence). The CDR3 is CSARNREGPGNEQFF. In DNA, the CDR3 is TGCAGTGCTAGAAATCGGGAGGGCCCGGGGAATGAGCAGTTCTTC.

Comments on this clonotype: The junction differs from germline at one of its ends, possibly a read error. V is TRBV20-1 and J is TRBJ2-1, with 12 bases matching TRBD2. The CDR3 consists of 16 residues. CDR1 is DFQATT and CDR2 is SNEGSKA in the germline V gene (reference sequence). CDR3 loop: CCASDFGLAGRNEQFF. Written as DNA, the CDR3 is TGCTGTGCTAGCGACTTCGGACTAGCGGGGCGCAATGAGCAGTTCTTC.

This clonotype has a handful of counts. V usage is TRBV15 and J usage is TRBJ2-7, with 7 bases fitting TRBD1. The CDR3 extends over 14 amino acids. Unmatched junction bases numbered 0, after V lost 1 base and J lost 0 bases. CDR1 is LNHNV, CDR2 YYDKDF, per germline (reference sequence). CDR3 in DNA: TGTGCCACCAGCAGAGGGGACAGCTCCTACGAGCAGTACGTC. Protein: CATSRGDSSYEQYV.

The chain has TRBV5-6 and TRBJ2-2; D possibly corresponds to TRBD2 (5 bases). The germline V gene encodes CDR1 SGHDT and CDR2 YYEEEE. Trimming shortened V by 0 bases and J by 5 bases, and 11 bases separated the two germline ends. This CDR3 is 15 amino acids long. CDR3 sequence reads: CASSLGVGVTGELFF. CDR3 DNA: TGTGCCAGCAGCTTGGGAGTCGGGGTTACCGGGGAGCTGTTTTTT.

This clonotype was counted only a few times. This chain joins TRBV11-2 and TRBJ2-2; TRBD2 agrees at 11 bases. V lost 2 bases to trimming and J lost 2 bases; unmatched junction nucleotides: 7. CDR1 is SGHAT and CDR2 is FQNNGV in the germline V gene. The CDR3 runs to 18 residues. DNA for the CDR3: TGTGCCAGCAGCTTATCTAGCGGGGGGCCTTATAACACCGGGGAGCTGTTTTTT. Translated, it gives CASSLSSGGPYNTGELFF.

This clonotype was detected a few times. V and J are TRBV5-1 and TRBJ2-1; 15 bases agree with TRBD2. V was pared by 5 bases and J by 1 base, with 7 bases of the junction left unmatched. The CDR3 has 18 residues. Germline lookup yields CDR1 SGHRS and CDR2 YFSETQ. As DNA, the CDR3 is TGCGCCAGCAGACCGGGACTAGCGGGGGGTGGTTCCTACAATGAGCAGTTCTTC. Translated: CASRPGLAGGGSYNEQFF.

This clonotype has more than one count but fewer than ten. The gene calls are TRBV11-2 and TRBJ1-4; D gene uncertain. Germline-derived CDR1 and CDR2 are SGHAT and FQNNGV. The CDR3 has 13 amino acids. Trimming removed 4 bases at V and 2 bases at J, with 5 bases between. CDR3: CASSSPTNEKLFF. CDR3 DNA: TGTGCCAGCAGCTCGCCCACTAATGAAAAACTGTTTTTT.

In its sample, this clonotype was seen many times. The CDR3 DNA follows: TGTGCCACCAGCAGAGATCTTACTAGCGCCCGGGCGACCCAGTACTTC. Translation gives CATSRDLTSARATQYF. The chain is built from TRBV15 and TRBJ2-5; 7 bases are a match to TRBD2. The CDR3 runs to 16 residues. V lost 0 bases to trimming and J lost 7 bases; unmatched junction nucleotides: 11. From germline, CDR1 is LNHNV and CDR2 YYDKDF (reference sequence).

Ten or more counts support this clonotype. V usage is TRBV9 and J usage is TRBJ1-1, with TRBD1 matching over 7 bases. CDR1 SGDLS and CDR2 YYNGEE come from the germline V gene. The CDR3 loop spans 15 amino acids. Trimming removed 7 bases from V and 2 bases from J; junction bases left unmatched: 11. Written as DNA, the CDR3 is TGTGCCAGCTCCCATCCAGGGGGGATCAACACTGAAGCTTTCTTT. Amino acids: CASSHPGGINTEAFF.

The chain joins TRBV3-1 to TRBJ2-2; maybe TRBD1 (6 bases). The germline V gene encodes CDR1 LGHDT and CDR2 YNNKEL (reference sequence). The CDR3 extends over 15 amino acids. Trimming stripped 4 bases from V and 6 bases from J, with 15 bases between. The CDR3 region has the DNA TGTGCCAGCAGCCGCCCTGGACAGTCGGCCGGGGAGCTGTTTTTT. Translating gives CASSRPGQSAGELFF.